This is a list of T cell receptor beta chains from one sample in a study of blood T cell repertoires in COVID-19. Method: immunoSEQ multiplex PCR; TCRdb's copy keeps in-frame clones and lacks some. The table lists about 210,000 clones, roughly four fifths of them singletons. Source material: peripheral blood. Receptor source: a woman in her 40s with acute or convalescent COVID-19. The CDR3 runs from the conserved cysteine through the conserved F or W.

TRBV30	TRBJ2-1	CAWSVLGGGVYNEQFF
TRBV7-6	TRBJ1-5	CASSLDPPGQTNQPQHF
TRBV20-1	TRBJ2-2	CSASSAGDTGELFF
TRBV19	TRBJ2-7	CASSKDRASSYEQYF
TRBV5-1	TRBJ2-7	CASSFEGQLYEQYF
TRBV11-2	TRBJ2-2	CASSLDPAVAGATGELFF
TRBV9	TRBJ2-1	CASSVGTGAYNEQFF
TRBV5-4	TRBJ1-2	CASSPPLGTVDNYGYTF
TRBV25-1	TRBJ2-7	CASSIAGSYEQYF
TRBV5-5	TRBJ1-3	CASSLRGSSGNTIYF
TRBV25-1	TRBJ1-2	CASSDPAGDYGNGYTF
TRBV5-1	TRBJ2-6	CASSPREGLPRPSGANVLTF
TRBV11-2	TRBJ2-5	CASSLYGAETQYF
TRBV5-1	TRBJ2-3	CASRPTIRADTQYF
TRBV3-1/TRBV3-2	TRBJ1-2	CASSQGWGDGYTF
TRBV4-3	TRBJ1-2	CASSQDPGAIYGYTF
TRBV19	TRBJ1-2	CASSMGEERVYGYTF
TRBV21-1	TRBJ2-3	CASSPTSGSTDTQYF
TRBV5-6	TRBJ2-2	CASSWGQILTGELFF
TRBV5-1	TRBJ2-1	CASSSPGGGYNEQFF
TRBV3-1/TRBV3-2	TRBJ1-2	CASSQGTGAYGYTF
TRBV4-3	TRBJ1-5	CASTQLRGQHF
TRBV19	TRBJ1-2	CASSIIGQGYGYTF
TRBV3-1/TRBV3-2	TRBJ1-2	CASSQEEGAGGYTF
TRBV19	TRBJ2-2	CASSPPHGGVGELFF
TRBV5-1	TRBJ2-2	CASSPRGSSGGNTGELFF
TRBV27	TRBJ2-5	CASSPTSYGAQYF
TRBV7-9	TRBJ2-3	CASSWTSGTTDTQYF
TRBV5-6	TRBJ1-2	CASSRLEAGGYGYTF
TRBV27	TRBJ2-7	CASSPSGGLARYF
TRBV3-1/TRBV3-2	TRBJ2-2	CASSARLAGVPTGELFF
TRBV11-2	TRBJ2-2	CASSLDSGSNAGELFF